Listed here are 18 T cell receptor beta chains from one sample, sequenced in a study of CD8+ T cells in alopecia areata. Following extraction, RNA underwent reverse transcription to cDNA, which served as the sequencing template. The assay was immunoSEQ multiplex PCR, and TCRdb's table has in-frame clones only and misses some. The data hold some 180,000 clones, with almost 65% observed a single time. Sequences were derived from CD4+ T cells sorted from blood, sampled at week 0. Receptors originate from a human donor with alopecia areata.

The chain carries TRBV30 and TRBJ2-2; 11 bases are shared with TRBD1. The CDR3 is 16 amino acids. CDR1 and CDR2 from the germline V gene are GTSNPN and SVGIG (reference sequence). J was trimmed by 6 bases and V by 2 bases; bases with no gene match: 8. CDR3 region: CAWSRTGGLIAGELFF. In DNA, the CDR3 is TGTGCCTGGAGTCGGACAGGGGGCCTTATAGCCGGGGAGCTGTTTTTT.

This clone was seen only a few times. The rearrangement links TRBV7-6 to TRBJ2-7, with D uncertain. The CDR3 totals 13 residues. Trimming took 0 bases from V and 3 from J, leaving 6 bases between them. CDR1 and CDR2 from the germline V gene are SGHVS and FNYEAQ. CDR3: CASSLAINYEQYF. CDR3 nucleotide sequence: TGTGCCAGCAGCTTAGCCATCAACTACGAGCAGTACTTC.

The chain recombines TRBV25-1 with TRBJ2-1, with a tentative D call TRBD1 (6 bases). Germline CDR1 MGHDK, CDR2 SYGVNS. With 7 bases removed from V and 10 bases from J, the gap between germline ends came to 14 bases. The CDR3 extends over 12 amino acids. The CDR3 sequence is CASNGDTREQFF. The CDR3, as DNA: TGTGCCAGCAATGGGGACACACGAGAGCAGTTCTTC.

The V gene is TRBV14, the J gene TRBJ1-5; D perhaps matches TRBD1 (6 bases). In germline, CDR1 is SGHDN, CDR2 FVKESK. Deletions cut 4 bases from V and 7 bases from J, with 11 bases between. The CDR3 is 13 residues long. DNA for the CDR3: TGTGCCAGCAGCCGAGAGGGGGGGCAGCCCCAGCATTTT. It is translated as CASSREGGQPQHF.

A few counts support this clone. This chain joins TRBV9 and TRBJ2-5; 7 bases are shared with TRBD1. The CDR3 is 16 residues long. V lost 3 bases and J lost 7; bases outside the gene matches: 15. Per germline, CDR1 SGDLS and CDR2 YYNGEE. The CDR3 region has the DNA TGTGCCAGCAGCGCAACCACAGGGGACCGAGAGGGGACCCAGTACTTC. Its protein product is CASSATTGDREGTQYF. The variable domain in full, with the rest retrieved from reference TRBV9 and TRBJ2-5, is DSGVTQTPKHLITATGQRVTLRCSPRSGDLSVYWYQQSLDQGLQFLIQYYNGEERAKGNILERFSAQQFPDLHSELNLSSLELGDSALYFCASSATTGDREGTQYFGPGTRLLVL.

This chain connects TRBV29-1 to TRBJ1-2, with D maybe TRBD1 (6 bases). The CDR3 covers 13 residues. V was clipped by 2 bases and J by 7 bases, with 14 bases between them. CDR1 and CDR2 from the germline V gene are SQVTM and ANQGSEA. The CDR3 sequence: CSVETLAGAGYTF. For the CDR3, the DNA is TGCAGCGTTGAAACTCTGGCAGGGGCTGGCTACACCTTC. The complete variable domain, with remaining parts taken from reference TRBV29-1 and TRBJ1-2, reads SAVISQKPSRDICQRGTSLTIQCQVDSQVTMMFWYRQQPGQSLTLIATANQGSEATYESGFVIDKFPISRPNLTFSTLTVSNMSPEDSSIYLCSVETLAGAGYTFGSGTRLTVV.

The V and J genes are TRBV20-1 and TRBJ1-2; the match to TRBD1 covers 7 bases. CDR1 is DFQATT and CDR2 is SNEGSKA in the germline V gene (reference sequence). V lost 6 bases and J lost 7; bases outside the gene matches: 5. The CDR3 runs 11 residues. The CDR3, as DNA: TGCAGTGCAGAAAGGGGGCCTGGCTACACCTTC. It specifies CSAERGPGYTF.

As DNA, the CDR3 is TGCGCCAGCAGCTTGGAGGAGGGTGGCGGCTACACCTTC. It yields the protein CASSLEEGGGYTF. This chain links TRBV5-1 with TRBJ1-2, with D unclear. This CDR3 comprises 13 residues. Germline V gives CDR1 SGHRS, CDR2 YFSETQ. Trimming cost V 0 bases and J 8 bases, with 11 bases left between them.

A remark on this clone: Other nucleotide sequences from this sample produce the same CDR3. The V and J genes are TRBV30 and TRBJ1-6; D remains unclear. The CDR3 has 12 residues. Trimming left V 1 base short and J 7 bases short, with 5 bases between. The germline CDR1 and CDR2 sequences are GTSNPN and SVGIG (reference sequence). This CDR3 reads CAWSGSNSPLHF. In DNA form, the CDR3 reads TGTGCCTGGAGTGGTTCAAATTCACCCCTCCACTTT.

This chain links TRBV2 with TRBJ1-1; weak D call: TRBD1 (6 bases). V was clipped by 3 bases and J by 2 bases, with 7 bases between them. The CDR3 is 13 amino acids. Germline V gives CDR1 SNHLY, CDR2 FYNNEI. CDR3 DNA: TGTGCCAGCAGTGACAGGGGAAACACTGAAGCTTTCTTT. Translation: CASSDRGNTEAFF.

The CDR3 region has the DNA TGTGCCAGCAGCCCAAACAGGGCGAACACTGAAGCTTTCTTT. Encoded protein: CASSPNRANTEAFF. V and J are TRBV7-2 and TRBJ1-1; the D gene is possibly TRBD1 (6 bases). Per germline, CDR1 SGHTA and CDR2 FQGNSA. The germline V and J ends were trimmed by 5 bases and 1 base, with 11 bases remaining between them. The CDR3 extends over 14 amino acids. Filled out from reference TRBV7-2 and TRBJ1-1, the complete variable domain reads GAGVSQSPSNKVTEKGKDVELRCDPISGHTALYWYRQSLGQGLEFLIYFQGNSAPDKSGLPSDRFSAERTGGSVSTLTIQRTQQEDSAVYLCASSPNRANTEAFFGQGTRLTVV.

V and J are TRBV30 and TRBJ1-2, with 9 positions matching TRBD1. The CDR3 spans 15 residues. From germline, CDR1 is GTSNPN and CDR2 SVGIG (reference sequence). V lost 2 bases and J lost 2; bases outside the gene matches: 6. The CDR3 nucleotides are TGTGCCTGGAGTTTACGACAGGGGGGCAACTATGGCTACACCTTC. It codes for CAWSLRQGGNYGYTF. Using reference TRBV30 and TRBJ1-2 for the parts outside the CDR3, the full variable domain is SQTIHQWPATLVQPVGSPLSLECTVEGTSNPNLYWYRQAAGRGLQLLFYSVGIGQISSEVPQNLSASRPQDRQFILSSKKLLLSDSGFYLCAWSLRQGGNYGYTFGSGTRLTVV.

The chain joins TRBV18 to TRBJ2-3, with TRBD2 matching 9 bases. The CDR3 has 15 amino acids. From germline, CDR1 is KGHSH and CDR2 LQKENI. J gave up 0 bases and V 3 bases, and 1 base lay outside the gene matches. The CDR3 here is CASSPLAGSTDTQYF. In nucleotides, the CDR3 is TGTGCCAGCTCACCGCTAGCGGGGAGCACAGATACGCAGTATTTT.

The CDR3, as DNA: TGCGCCAGCAGCCAACAAGCGGGGCCCTACAATGAGCAGTTCTTC. Translation: CASSQQAGPYNEQFF. V usage is TRBV4-1 and J usage is TRBJ2-1, with TRBD2 matching 7 bases. This CDR3 is 15 amino acids long. CDR1 is MGHRA and CDR2 is YSYEKL in the germline V gene. V lost 2 bases, J lost 2 bases, and 3 bases stayed unmatched.

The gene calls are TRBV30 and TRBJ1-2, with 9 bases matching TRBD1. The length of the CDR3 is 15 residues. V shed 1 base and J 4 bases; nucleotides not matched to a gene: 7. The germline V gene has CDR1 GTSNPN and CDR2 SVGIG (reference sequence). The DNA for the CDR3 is TGTGCCTGGAGTGCCCGGGACAGGGACTCCTATGGCTACACCTTC. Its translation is CAWSARDRDSYGYTF.

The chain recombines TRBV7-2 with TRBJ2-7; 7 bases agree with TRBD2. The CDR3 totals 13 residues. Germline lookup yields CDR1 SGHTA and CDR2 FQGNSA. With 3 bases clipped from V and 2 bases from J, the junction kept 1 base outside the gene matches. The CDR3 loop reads CASSLRGTYEQYF. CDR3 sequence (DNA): TGTGCCAGCAGCTTGCGGGGGACCTACGAGCAGTACTTC.

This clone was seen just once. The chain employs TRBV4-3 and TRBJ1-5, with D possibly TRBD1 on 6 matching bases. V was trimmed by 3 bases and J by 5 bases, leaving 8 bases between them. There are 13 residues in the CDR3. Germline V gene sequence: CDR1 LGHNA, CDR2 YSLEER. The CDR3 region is CASSHNRDQPQHF. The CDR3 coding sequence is TGCGCCAGCAGCCATAACAGGGATCAGCCCCAGCATTTT.

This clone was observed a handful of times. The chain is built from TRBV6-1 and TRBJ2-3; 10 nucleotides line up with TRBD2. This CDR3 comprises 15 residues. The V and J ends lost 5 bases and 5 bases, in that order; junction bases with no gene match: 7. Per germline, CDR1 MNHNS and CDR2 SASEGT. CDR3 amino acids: CASSWSGGAGDTQYF. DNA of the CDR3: TGTGCCAGCAGTTGGAGCGGGGGGGCGGGAGATACGCAGTATTTT.